The present entry profiles one TCR beta chain with its context. Its binding antigen is unknown. No per-base quality is available; no much larger clone lies one base away. The data were taken from a study of cytomegalovirus exposure and HLA in healthy donors (dated by TCRdb to 2016 to 2017). Background for the entire study: According to an earlier analysis of 587 of the donors, about 179 million T cells yielded some 110 million unique TCR beta sequences and 276 Gb of sequence data. An early release that covered about 640 HLA-typed donors contained approximately 300 gigabases of sequencing data and 75 million to 100 million unique TCR sequences. Of the roughly 400 genotyped donors, approximately 83% fell in the genetic ancestry cluster associated with self-reported Caucasian donors. The study aimed to test whether signatures of past pathogen exposure could be identified by cataloging public T cell receptors. The T cell repertoires of 666 subjects were profiled by immunosequencing and related to cytomegalovirus serostatus. A separate validation cohort of over 95 different subjects was used in addition to the 666-subject first cohort. High-throughput TCR immunosequencing, statistical association of individual TCRs with disease status, and machine learning were combined to predict cytomegalovirus infection status. To study patterns of TCR occurrence, a later analysis re-analyzed previously published TCR beta repertoires from several hundred donors and added high-resolution HLA genotyping. In the later analysis, no new phenotypic data were used to find candidate immune exposures; instead, reliance was placed on TCR beta sequences and their occurrence across donors. To decide whether each TCR beta V gene segment behaved as functional or pseudogenic, an earlier analysis of some 580 of the donors relied on high-throughput TCR beta sequencing. Alongside the repertoire data, information on donor age, sex, ethnicity and CMV serostatus was compiled. A later genetic analysis used genome-wide SNP genotypes for about 60% of the roughly 700 donors, treating that subset as a discovery cohort. All discovery cohort repertoires had been generated using a single sequencing platform. Class I and class II HLA loci were covered by the typing at four-digit resolution. The number of donors typed differed by locus, with about 629-630 for A, B, C, DRB1 and DQB1, about 500 for DQA1, some 570 for DPA1, and some 450 for DPB1. Four to six DR-DQ haplotypes were handled as single units for association and clustering because linkage in the cohort was strong. Across 398 genotyped donors of the cohort, an average of about 240,000 unique TCR beta nucleotide sequences per donor were sequenced, and about a sixth of those sequences were non-productive. The paper as a whole reports these results and caveats: Most TCR sequences were seen in very few donors, while some public TCRs were found in many individuals. In a later analysis, HLA-associated TCR beta chains were found to be more clonally expanded and to have lower generation probabilities than equally common non-associated chains. Cytomegalovirus status was reported to be diagnosed by the classifier with high specificity and sensitivity in both the original and validation cohorts. According to a later genetic analysis, donors in an Asian-associated ancestry cluster had fewer N-insertions in productive TCRs than the roughly 660-donor mean. When HLA alleles, especially DR and DQ, strongly co-occurred, TCR associations were difficult to assign to individual alleles. V-gene and J-gene trimming of TCR beta chains was associated with a missense DCLRE1C variant in a later genetic analysis, and the association was replicated in an independent cohort. Some 15 rarely observed V segments, including chromosome 9 orphons, were excluded from the earlier analysis of approximately 600 of the donors because counts were too low. Sequencing depth was assumed to be roughly uniform across donors in the presence/absence analyses, though that assumption may not hold. Because HLA typing was unavailable for some donors at each locus, only the typed subset was used in association tests. In the study, about 150 TCR beta chains were listed as associated with cytomegalovirus. Broadly in line with IMGT annotations, most TCR beta V segments showed up in productive rearrangements about 87% or about 30% of the time in an earlier analysis of around 600 of the donors. A cluster of highly shared sequence variants was judged likely to represent a technical artifact of the sequencing pipeline. Only TCR beta chains were sequenced in this cohort, and the absence of alpha or paired-chain data limited detectable features. A few of the identified cytomegalovirus-associated TCR beta chains were confirmed in vitro to be specific for cytomegalovirus antigens. Linkage disequilibrium might explain the correlated functional status among segregating V segments, but an unknown experimental factor could not be excluded. A further reported finding was that TCR beta sequences accurately predicted the HLA-A and HLA-B alleles for most subjects in the first cohort. A later analysis found that most CMV-associated TCR beta chains appeared HLA-restricted, with HLA associations seemingly driven largely by CMV exposure. According to a later analysis, parvovirus B19, influenza, CMV and Epstein-Barr virus appeared linked to several top co-occurrence clusters. In a later analysis, TCR association rates were found to vary across HLA loci, with the most associated TCRs seen for DRB1 alleles and the fewest for HLA-C alleles. The 87-base-pair reads could not distinguish some IMGT-functional V segments, including TRBV6-2 and TRBV6-3, so those segments were excluded. The authors suggested that the approach could potentially be extended to other disease states and immunological phenotypes. In a later analysis, some 17,000 TCR beta sequences were associated with specific HLA alleles at a false discovery rate of 0.05. Immune exposure information for the cohort was limited to CMV serostatus.

Library preparation used the immunoSEQ multiplex PCR assay. A mixture of 60 forward primers for TCR Vbeta segments and 13 reverse primers for TCR Jbeta segments was used in the multiplex PCR. A multiplex PCR assay on genomic DNA amplified the CDR3 region of rearranged TCR beta genes. The amplified TCR beta libraries were sequenced on the Illumina HiSeq System as 87-base-pair reads. Concerning the study's data processing: In a later analysis, tens of millions of unique TCR beta chains were counted across the 500 to 700 repertoires, and about 9.9 million of these chains were shared by at least two donors. Raw reads were error-corrected and collapsed into unique sequences by a nearest-neighbor algorithm in which closely related sequences were merged to remove PCR and sequencing errors. To assign V, D and J gene segments, CDR3 sequences were aligned to IMGT reference sequences. For a sequence to be retained, at least a six-nucleotide match to both a V gene segment and a J gene segment was required. A rearrangement counted as productive if the CDR3 had no stop codons and remained in frame with V and J, and every other rearrangement counted as non-productive. CDR3 was defined according to IMGT convention as the region running from the second conserved V-encoded cysteine to the conserved J-encoded phenylalanine. The earlier analysis of approximately 500 of the donors excluded sequences that lacked an unambiguous match to a single V gene segment. An earlier analysis of 587 of the donors classified V segments as functional when productive rearrangements were above 56.7% and as segregating when the standard deviation between donors was above 5%. A statistical classification framework was developed to diagnose cytomegalovirus status using the catalog of TCR beta chain sequences. In a later analysis, V and J genes were assigned by comparing TCR nucleotide sequences against IMGT/GENE-DB human TR gene sequences. In a later analysis, CDR3 sequences and most-parsimonious VDJ recombination scenarios were assigned using the TCRdist pipeline. In a later analysis, every TCR beta chain was defined by the combination of its CDR3 amino acid sequence and its V-gene family, and reads without a unique V-gene family were dropped. A later analysis removed roughly 590 highly shared, low-generation-probability nucleotide sequences to deal with suspected cross-contamination and a sequencing artifact. In a later analysis, a clonal expansion index was calculated for each public chain from normalized within-repertoire ranks of inferred template counts. In a later analysis, generation probabilities were computed using a VDJ recombination model fitted to out-of-frame rearrangements, and the results were checked against IGoR. In a later analysis, hypergeometric tests were used to score TCR-TCR, TCR-HLA and TCR-CMV co-occurrence, with a repertoire-size bias correction applied to TCR pairs. To estimate false discovery rates, a later analysis permuted the HLA or CMV assignments 20 times. In a later analysis, co-occurring TCRs were grouped using DBSCAN, with TCRdist sequence similarity added in when clustering inside HLA-allele-positive subsets. Repertoires with fewer than 30,000 or more than 120,000 public chains, plus five repertoires with anomalous nucleotide sharing, were excluded from co-occurrence clustering. TCRdb's version of the immuneACCESS table is confined to in-frame rearrangements and falls short of the full clone set. An unresolved V gene accounts for under half of the shortfall where checked; the remainder is of unknown origin. The V and J calls and the clone size are those of that table, but D and trimming were determined from the DNA. In all, the sample holds roughly 180,000 clones, and around 80% of those were seen once. The top ten clonotypes cover around 1.9% of the sample.

The cohort comprised some 700 healthy bone marrow donors. At the time of sampling, all cohort members were nominally healthy, though unrecorded immune exposures were likely present. The donor was CMV seronegative and belonged to the group of 320 or so seronegative cohort members. A peripheral blood sample was provided by each donor, and peripheral blood mononuclear cells were used for TCR beta sequencing. Genomic DNA extraction from the blood cell samples was performed with the Qiagen DNeasy Blood Extraction Kit. CDR3 length: 14 amino acids, cysteine to phenylalanine. Only CDR3 DNA remains: 42 bases, in frame from the first base. Trimming leaves V shorter by 4 bases and J shorter by 5 bases, with the junction holding 3 bases beyond the gene matches. From the germline V gene, CDR1 is SGHTA and CDR2 is FQGNSA.

The chain uses TRBV7-2 and TRBJ2-3; the central 10 bases match TRBD2. This clonotype originated in a woman aged 25-40 years in good health and CMV-seronegative. Sample: PBMCs. The DNA sequence is as follows: TGTGCCAGCAGCTCCCAGCGGGGGGGAGATACGCAGTATTTT. This encodes CASSSQRGGDTQYF.